The entry below describes one TCR beta chain. This record comes from a study of T cell clones after liver transplantation. Germline assignment: CDR1 MDHEN and CDR2 SYDVKM. The V and J ends lost 11 bases and 6 bases respectively, with 11 bases between them. The CDR3 spans 11 residues. TCRdb's copy holds only in-frame clones and misses some; the assay was immunoSEQ multiplex PCR. The top ten clones hold approximately 0.6% of a sample with roughly 73,000 clones, 80% of them seen once. This TCR was sampled from a human donor who received a liver transplant. Material: CD4+ T cells from blood, obtained before liver transplant. The chain employs TRBV28 and TRBJ2-1; D gene uncertain. The CDR3, as DNA: TGTGCCGCAAACGAGGCCAATGAGCAGTTCTTC. Translating gives CAANEANEQFF.